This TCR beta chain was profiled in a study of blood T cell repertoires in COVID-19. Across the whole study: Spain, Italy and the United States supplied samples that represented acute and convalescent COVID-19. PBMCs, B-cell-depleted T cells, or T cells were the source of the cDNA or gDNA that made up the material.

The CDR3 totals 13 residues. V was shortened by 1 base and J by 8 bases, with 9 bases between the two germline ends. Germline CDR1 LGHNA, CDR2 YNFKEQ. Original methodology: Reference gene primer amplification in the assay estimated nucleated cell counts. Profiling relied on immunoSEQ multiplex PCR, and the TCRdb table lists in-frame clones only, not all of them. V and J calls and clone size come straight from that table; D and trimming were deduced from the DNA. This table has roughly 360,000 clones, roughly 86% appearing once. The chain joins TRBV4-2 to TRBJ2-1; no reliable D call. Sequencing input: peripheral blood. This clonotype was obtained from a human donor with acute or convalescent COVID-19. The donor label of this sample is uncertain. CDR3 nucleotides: TGTGCCAGCAGCCAAGCTCCCTTTGATGAGCAGTTCTTC. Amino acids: CASSQAPFDEQFF.